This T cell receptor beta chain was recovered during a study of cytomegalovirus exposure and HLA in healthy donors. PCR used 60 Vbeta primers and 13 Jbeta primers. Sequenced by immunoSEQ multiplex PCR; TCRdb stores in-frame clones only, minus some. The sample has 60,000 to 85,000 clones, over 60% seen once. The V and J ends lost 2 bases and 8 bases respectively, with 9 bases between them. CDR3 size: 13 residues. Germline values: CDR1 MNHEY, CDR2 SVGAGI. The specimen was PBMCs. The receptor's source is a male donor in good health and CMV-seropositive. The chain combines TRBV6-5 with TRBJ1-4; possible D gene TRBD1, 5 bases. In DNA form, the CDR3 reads TGTGCCAGCAGTTACGACAGTGGGGAAAAACTGTTTTTT. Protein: CASSYDSGEKLFF.